The 15 T cell receptor beta chains listed next were all sequenced from one sample in a study of OX40 agonist ivuxolimab in advanced cancers. Data came from immunoSEQ multiplex PCR; TCRdb stores just in-frame clones and leaves some out. In the table there are some 65,000 clones, 85% of which are singletons. This material consisted of CD4+ or CD8+ T cells sorted from blood, taken in a trial of the OX40 agonist ivuxolimab. These receptors originate from an adult with an advanced solid tumor such as melanoma, head and neck, liver or kidney cancer.

The chain joins TRBV5-1 to TRBJ2-7; 7 bases are shared with TRBD2. The CDR3 extends over 14 amino acids. Germline CDR1 reads SGHRS; CDR2 reads YFSETQ. Unmatched junction bases numbered 9, after V lost 4 bases and J lost 5 bases. The CDR3, as DNA: TGCGCCAGCAGCACAGGACTAGGTTTACACGAGCAGTACTTC. This encodes CASSTGLGLHEQYF.

This chain links TRBV4-1 with TRBJ2-5; D perhaps matches TRBD1 (6 bases). Deletions cut 3 bases from V and 5 bases from J, with 16 bases between. CDR1 and CDR2 (germline): MGHRA, YSYEKL. CDR3 size: 15 residues. Here the CDR3 DNA reads TGCGCCAGCAGCCATCTCGTCGGAACAGGGGAGACCCAGTACTTC. Protein product: CASSHLVGTGETQYF.

The genes are TRBV18 and TRBJ2-5; 8 bases agree with TRBD1. The CDR3 covers 14 residues. V shed 8 bases, J shed 0 bases, and the junction held 5 bases outside the gene matches. Germline lookup yields CDR1 KGHSH and CDR2 LQKENI. CDR3 region: CASLQGGNQETQYF. The CDR3 coding sequence is TGTGCCAGCCTACAGGGGGGCAACCAAGAGACCCAGTACTTC.

This chain joins TRBV18 and TRBJ1-4; D is unresolved. The germline V gene encodes CDR1 KGHSH and CDR2 LQKENI. The CDR3 has 15 residues. Trimming stripped 1 base from V and 3 bases from J, with 9 bases between. The CDR3 spells CASSPREVPNEKLFF. The CDR3 DNA follows: TGTGCCAGCTCACCACGGGAAGTCCCTAATGAAAAACTGTTTTTT.

This clone was detected only once. The rearrangement joins TRBV11-3 to TRBJ2-1; no clear D. CDR1 and CDR2 (germline): SGHNT, YENEEA. The CDR3 length is 15 residues. Deletions cut 1 base from V and 0 bases from J, with 7 bases between. The CDR3 spells CASSLGPSSYNEQFF. The CDR3 bases are TGTGCCAGCAGCTTAGGGCCGAGCTCCTACAATGAGCAGTTCTTC.

This rearrangement joins TRBV2 to TRBJ1-4, with TRBD1 as a possible D gene (6 bases). Germline CDR1 reads SNHLY; CDR2 reads FYNNEI. V was shortened by 5 bases and J by 4 bases, with 14 bases between the two germline ends. The CDR3 covers 15 residues. The CDR3 is CASSLVGTYNEKLFF. DNA of the CDR3: TGTGCCAGCAGTCTCGTCGGGACATATAATGAAAAACTGTTTTTT.

This chain links TRBV29-1 with TRBJ2-2, with D unclear. The ends were cut back, 0 bases at V and 5 bases at J, with 13 bases in the middle. The CDR3 spans 15 residues. Per germline, CDR1 SQVTM and CDR2 ANQGSEA. CDR3 nucleotide sequence: TGCAGCGTTGAAGATAACCGAGCTTGGACCGGGGAGCTGTTTTTT. Protein product: CSVEDNRAWTGELFF.

This clone has only one observation. V usage is TRBV5-1 and J usage is TRBJ2-7; 8 bases are a match to TRBD1. The ends lost 3 bases at V and 1 base at J; junction bases unmatched: 3. This CDR3 region has 14 residues. Germline V gene data show CDR1 as SGHRS and CDR2 as YFSETQ. CDR3 DNA: TGCGCCAGCAGCTACCGGGACAGGTCCTACGAGCAGTACTTC. This encodes CASSYRDRSYEQYF.

V is TRBV18 and J is TRBJ2-4, with TRBD1 as a possible D gene (6 bases). CDR1 and CDR2 from the germline V gene are KGHSH and LQKENI. The germline V and J ends were trimmed by 3 bases and 8 bases, with 17 bases remaining between them. The CDR3 totals 15 residues. The CDR3 sequence: CASSPGLSRGDIQYF. DNA of the CDR3: TGTGCCAGCTCACCGGGTTTATCCAGGGGTGACATTCAGTACTTC.

A word on this clone: Other DNA sequences within the sample encode an identical CDR3. J is TRBJ2-1 and V is TRBV5-5; no clear D gene. Germline lookup yields CDR1 SGHKS and CDR2 YYEKEE (reference sequence). Trimming removed 0 bases from V and 0 bases from J, with 7 bases in between. The CDR3 sequence is 15 residues long. DNA of the CDR3: TGTGCCAGCAGCTTGGGGCAGAGCTCCTACAATGAGCAGTTCTTC. Its translation: CASSLGQSSYNEQFF.

This clone was seen just once. This CDR3 is also generated by other DNA sequences in the sample. The V call is TRBV25-1, the J call TRBJ2-7; 15 bases agree with TRBD2. The V gene's germline CDR1 is MGHDK and CDR2 SYGVNS. This CDR3 has 18 amino acids. The V segment lost 2 bases and the J segment 1 base; nucleotides outside the gene matches: 6. In DNA, the CDR3 is TGTGCCAGCAGTGAAGATTTGGGACTAGCGGGAGGATCCTACGAGCAGTACTTC. Protein product: CASSEDLGLAGGSYEQYF.

This clone appeared once. The chain has TRBV21-1 and TRBJ1-2. TRBV21-1 is a pseudogene locus. CDR3 size: 17 residues. CDR3 DNA: TGTGCCAGCAGCAAAGCGACCCCGGGGACCCCTAACTATGGCTACACCTTC. Translating gives CASSKATPGTPNYGYTF.

The V and J genes are TRBV28 and TRBJ1-5; 8 bases align to TRBD1. The trim removed 6 bases at V and 15 bases at J, leaving 13 bases unmatched. This CDR3 spans 13 amino acids. Germline V gene lookup returns CDR1 MDHEN and CDR2 SYDVKM. CDR3 sequence: CASRTMDREALHF. CDR3 DNA sequence: TGTGCCAGCAGAACTATGGACAGGGAGGCTTTGCATTTT.

The chain is built from TRBV5-4 and TRBJ2-1; 7 bases line up with TRBD1. Looked up from germline, CDR1 is SGHNT and CDR2 is YYREEE (reference sequence). CDR3 length: 15 residues. With 3 bases clipped from V and 2 bases from J, the junction kept 5 bases outside the gene matches. CDR3 sequence reads: CASSSQGLAYNEQFF. CDR3 DNA: TGTGCCAGCAGCTCACAGGGGTTAGCCTACAATGAGCAGTTCTTC.

This clone was detected once. This chain connects TRBV2 to TRBJ2-3; TRBD2 aligns across 7 bases. CDR1 is SNHLY and CDR2 is FYNNEI in the germline V gene. V lost 2 bases to trimming and J lost 1 base; unmatched junction nucleotides: 9. This CDR3 is built from 17 residues. The CDR3 sequence is CASSEFGRSGGTDTQYF. The CDR3, as DNA: TGTGCCAGCAGTGAATTCGGGAGGTCCGGGGGCACAGATACGCAGTATTTT.